This TCR beta chain came from a study of neoadjuvant anti-PD-1 for oral cavity cancer. Most PBMC samples had 400 to 550 ng input DNA in six replicates. Some clones are missing from TCRdb's copy, which holds only in-frame ones; the method was immunoSEQ multiplex PCR. The sample holds under 85,000 clones, roughly 80% seen once. These oral cavity squamous cell carcinomas were HPV-negative and locally advanced. PBMCs were not maintained or expanded in culture before analysis. This receptor was taken from a person between 40 and 85 years old with oral cavity squamous cell carcinoma. Sample: PBMCs, taken before nivolumab (anti-PD-1) treatment.

The CDR3 loop reads CAGQGAGEQYF. CDR3 coding DNA: TGTGCCGGACAGGGGGCGGGGGAGCAGTACTTC. The chain uses TRBV2 and TRBJ2-7; 11 bases fit TRBD1. The trim removed 11 bases at V and 7 bases at J, leaving 4 bases unmatched. Germline lookup yields CDR1 SNHLY and CDR2 FYNNEI. This CDR3 is built from 11 residues.